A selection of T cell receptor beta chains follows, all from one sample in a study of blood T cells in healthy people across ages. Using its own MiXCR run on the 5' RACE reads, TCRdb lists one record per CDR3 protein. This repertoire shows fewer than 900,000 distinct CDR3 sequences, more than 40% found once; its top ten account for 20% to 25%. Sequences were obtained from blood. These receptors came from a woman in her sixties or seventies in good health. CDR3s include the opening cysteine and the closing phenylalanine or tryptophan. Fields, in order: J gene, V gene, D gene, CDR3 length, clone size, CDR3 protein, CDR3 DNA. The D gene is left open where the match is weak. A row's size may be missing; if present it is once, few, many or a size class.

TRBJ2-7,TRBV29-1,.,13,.,CSSPRVGNNEQYF,TGCAGTAGCCCACGCGTAGGGAACAATGAGCAGTACTTC
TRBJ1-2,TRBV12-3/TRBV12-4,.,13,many,CASSLESLYGYTF,TGTGCCAGCAGTTTAGAGAGCCTCTATGGCTACACCTTC
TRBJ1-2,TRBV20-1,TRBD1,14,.,CGARARDSNYGYTF,TGCGGTGCTAGAGCCAGGGACAGCAACTATGGCTACACCTTC
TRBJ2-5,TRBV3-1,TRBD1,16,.,CASSQDKGTVRETQYF,TGTGCCAGCAGCCAAGATAAAGGGACAGTACGAGAGACCCAGTACTTC
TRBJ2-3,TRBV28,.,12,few,CASRGTLHTQYF,TGTGCCAGCAGAGGGACTCTTCACACGCAGTATTTT
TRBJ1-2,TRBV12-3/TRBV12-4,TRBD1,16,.,CASSIWTGSFKGGYTF,TGTGCCAGCAGTATATGGACAGGGAGTTTTAAGGGTGGCTACACCTTC
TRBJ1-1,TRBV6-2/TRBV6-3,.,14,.,CASSSVWRNTEAFF,TGTGCCAGCAGTTCTGTGTGGAGGAACACTGAAGCTTTCTTT
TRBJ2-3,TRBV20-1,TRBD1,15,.,CSATLDRSNTDTQYF,TGCAGTGCTACCTTGGACAGGTCTAACACAGATACGCAGTATTTT
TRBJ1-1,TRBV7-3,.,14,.,CASSLVQSGTEAFF,TGTGCCAGCAGCTTAGTCCAATCGGGCACTGAAGCTTTCTTT
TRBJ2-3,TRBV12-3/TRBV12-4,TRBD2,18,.,CASSLRGRSGGRSDAQYF,TGTGCCAGCAGTCTAAGGGGCAGATCGGGGGGGCGGTCAGATGCGCAGTATTTT
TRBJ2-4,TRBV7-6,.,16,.,CANSLGLGLAKNIQYF,TGTGCCAACAGCTTAGGGCTAGGGCTAGCCAAAAACATTCAGTACTTC
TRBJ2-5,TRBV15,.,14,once,CATSRDRNEETQYF,TGTGCCACCAGCAGAGATCGAAATGAGGAGACCCAGTACTTC
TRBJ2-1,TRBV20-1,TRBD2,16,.,CSARELAGGRYNEQFF,TGCAGTGCTAGAGAACTAGCGGGAGGGCGCTACAATGAGCAGTTCTTC
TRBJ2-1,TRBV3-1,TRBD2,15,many,CASSARTSVVDEQFF,TGTGCCAGCAGCGCCCGGACTAGCGTAGTCGATGAGCAGTTCTTC
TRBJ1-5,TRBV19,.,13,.,CASSPEGEQPQHF,TGTGCCAGTAGTCCGGAGGGGGAACAGCCCCAGCATTTT
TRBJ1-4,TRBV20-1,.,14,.,CSARPDGEVGKLFF,TGCAGTGCTAGACCGGACGGCGAAGTGGGAAAACTGTTTTTT
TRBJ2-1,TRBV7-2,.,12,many,CASSRQGGEQFF,TGTGCCAGCAGCCGACAGGGAGGTGAGCAGTTCTTC
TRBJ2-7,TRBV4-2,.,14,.,CASSQLGGINEQYF,TGTGCCAGCAGCCAACTGGGGGGTATCAATGAGCAGTACTTC
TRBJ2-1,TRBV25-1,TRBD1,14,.,CASRRGQGSNEQFF,TGTGCCAGCAGGAGGGGACAGGGGAGCAATGAGCAGTTCTTC
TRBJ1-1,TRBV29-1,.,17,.,CSVESGRATGKNTEAFF,TGCAGCGTTGAATCCGGGAGGGCCACAGGGAAGAACACTGAAGCTTTCTTT
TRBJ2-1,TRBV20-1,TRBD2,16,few,CSARDEAGGPYNEQFF,TGCAGTGCTAGAGATGAGGCGGGAGGCCCCTACAATGAGCAGTTCTTC
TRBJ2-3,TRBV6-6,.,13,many,CASTPLATDTQYF,TGTGCCAGCACACCGTTGGCCACAGATACGCAGTATTTT
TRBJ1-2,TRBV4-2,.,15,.,CASSQDGDGYYGYTF,TGTGCCAGCAGCCAAGATGGTGACGGATACTATGGCTACACCTTC
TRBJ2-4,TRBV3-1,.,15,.,CASSQGTIAKNIQYF,TGTGCCAGCAGCCAAGGGACAATAGCCAAAAACATTCAGTACTTC
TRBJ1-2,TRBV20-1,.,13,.,CSARTEYNYGYTF,TGCAGTGCCCGGACAGAATATAACTATGGCTACACCTTC